This T cell receptor (beta chain) was retrieved from a study of blood T cell repertoires in COVID-19. Study overall: Specimens from acute and convalescent COVID-19 originated in the United States, Italy and Spain. PBMCs, B-cell-depleted T cells, or T cells were the source of the cDNA or gDNA that made up the material.

V lost 6 bases and J 4 bases, leaving 15 bases between the germline ends. Germline CDR1 reads MNHEY; CDR2 reads SMNVEV (reference sequence). CDR3 size: 14 residues. Per the original data handling: Reference gene primer amplification yielded estimated nucleated cell counts. Repertoires were generated with immunoSEQ multiplex PCR, while TCRdb's copy carries only in-frame clones and drops some. V and J calls and clone size are copied from that table; D and trimming were computed from the DNA. This table holds about 88,000 clones, around nine tenths found once. The origin of this receptor is a woman of 80 years or more with acute or convalescent COVID-19. The chain uses TRBV27 and TRBJ1-2; tentatively, D is TRBD1 (6 bases). Sequenced input: peripheral blood. The CDR3 loop reads CASSRNRDSYGYTF. The CDR3 region has the DNA TGTGCCAGCAGCCGGAACAGGGATAGCTATGGCTACACCTTC.